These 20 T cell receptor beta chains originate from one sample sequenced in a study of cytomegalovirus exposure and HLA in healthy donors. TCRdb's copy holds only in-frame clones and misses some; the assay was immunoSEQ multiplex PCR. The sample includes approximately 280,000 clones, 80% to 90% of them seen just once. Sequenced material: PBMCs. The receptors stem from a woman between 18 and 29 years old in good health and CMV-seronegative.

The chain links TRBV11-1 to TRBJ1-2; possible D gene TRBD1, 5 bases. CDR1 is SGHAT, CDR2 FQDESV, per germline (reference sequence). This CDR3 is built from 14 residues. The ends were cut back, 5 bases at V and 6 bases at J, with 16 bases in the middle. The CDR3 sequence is CASSPRFRANGYTF. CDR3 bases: TGTGCCAGCAGCCCCCGGTTCAGGGCGAATGGCTACACCTTC.

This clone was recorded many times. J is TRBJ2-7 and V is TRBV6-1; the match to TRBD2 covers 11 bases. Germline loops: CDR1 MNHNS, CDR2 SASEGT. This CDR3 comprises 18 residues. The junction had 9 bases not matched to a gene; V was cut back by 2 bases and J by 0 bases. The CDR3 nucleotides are TGTGCCAGCAGTGAACTAGCGGGAGGCCTCATACCCTCCTACGAGCAGTACTTC. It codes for CASSELAGGLIPSYEQYF.

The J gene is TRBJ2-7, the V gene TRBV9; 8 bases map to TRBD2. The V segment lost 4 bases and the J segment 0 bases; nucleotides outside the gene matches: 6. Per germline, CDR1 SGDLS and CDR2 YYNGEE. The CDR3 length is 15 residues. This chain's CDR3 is CASSPRTSRSYEQYF. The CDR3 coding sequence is TGTGCCAGCAGCCCGAGGACTAGCCGCTCCTACGAGCAGTACTTC.

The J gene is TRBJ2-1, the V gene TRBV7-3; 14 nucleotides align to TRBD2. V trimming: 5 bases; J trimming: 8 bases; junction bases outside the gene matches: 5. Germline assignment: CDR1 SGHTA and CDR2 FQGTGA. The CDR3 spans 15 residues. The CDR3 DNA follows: TGTGCCAGCAGCCCAGGGGGACTAGCGGGGGATGAGCAGTTCTTC. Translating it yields CASSPGGLAGDEQFF.

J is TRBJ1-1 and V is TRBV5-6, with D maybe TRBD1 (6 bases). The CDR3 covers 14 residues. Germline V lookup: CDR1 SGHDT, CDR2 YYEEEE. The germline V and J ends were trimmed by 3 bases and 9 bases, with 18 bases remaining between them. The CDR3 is CASSSSLHRDQAFF. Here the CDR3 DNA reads TGTGCCAGCAGCTCTTCTCTACACAGGGATCAAGCTTTCTTT.

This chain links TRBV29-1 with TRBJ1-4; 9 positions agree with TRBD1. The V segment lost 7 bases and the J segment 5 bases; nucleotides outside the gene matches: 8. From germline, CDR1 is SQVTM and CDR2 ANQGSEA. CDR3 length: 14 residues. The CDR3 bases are TGCAGCGCTACTGCCGGGACAGGGAATGAAAAACTGTTTTTT. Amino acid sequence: CSATAGTGNEKLFF.

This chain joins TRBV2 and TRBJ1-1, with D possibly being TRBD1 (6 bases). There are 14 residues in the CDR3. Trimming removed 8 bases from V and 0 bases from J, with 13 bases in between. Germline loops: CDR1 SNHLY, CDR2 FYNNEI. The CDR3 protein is CASRGGRLNTEAFF. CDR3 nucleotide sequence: TGTGCCAGCCGGGGGGGGCGGTTGAACACTGAAGCTTTCTTT. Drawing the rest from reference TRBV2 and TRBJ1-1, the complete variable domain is EPEVTQTPSHQVTQMGQEVILRCVPISNHLYFYWYRQILGQKVEFLVSFYNNEISEKSEIFDDQFSVERPDGSNFTLKIRSTKLEDSAMYFCASRGGRLNTEAFFGQGTRLTVV.

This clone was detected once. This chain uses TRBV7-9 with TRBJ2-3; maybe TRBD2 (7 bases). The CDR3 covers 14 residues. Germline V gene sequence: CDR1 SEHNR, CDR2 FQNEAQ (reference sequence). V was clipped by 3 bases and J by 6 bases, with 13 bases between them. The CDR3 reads CASSLGGPGDTQYF. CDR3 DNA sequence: TGTGCCAGCAGCTTGGGGGGGCCAGGGGATACGCAGTATTTT.

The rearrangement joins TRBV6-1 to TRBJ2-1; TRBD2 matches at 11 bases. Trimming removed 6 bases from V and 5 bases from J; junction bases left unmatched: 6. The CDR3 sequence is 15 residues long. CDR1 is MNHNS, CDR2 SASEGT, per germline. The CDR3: CASSELAGENNEQFF. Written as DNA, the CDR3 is TGTGCCAGCAGCGAACTAGCGGGAGAAAACAATGAGCAGTTCTTC.

The CDR3 region has the DNA TGTGCCAGCATTACTCGCGGGGTCAGAGGGGAGCAGTACTTC. Its translation is CASITRGVRGEQYF. The rearrangement uses TRBV21-1 and TRBJ2-7; no check of the table's D call, TRBD2, against the DNA was made. TRBV21-1 is reported as a pseudogene. The CDR3 sequence is 14 residues long.

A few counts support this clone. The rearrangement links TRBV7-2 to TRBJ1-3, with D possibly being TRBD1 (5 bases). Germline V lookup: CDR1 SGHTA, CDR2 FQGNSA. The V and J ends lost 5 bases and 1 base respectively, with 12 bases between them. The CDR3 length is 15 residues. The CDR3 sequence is CASSLTTGSGNTIYF. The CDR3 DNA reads TGTGCCAGCAGCCTAACTACAGGATCTGGAAACACCATATATTTT.

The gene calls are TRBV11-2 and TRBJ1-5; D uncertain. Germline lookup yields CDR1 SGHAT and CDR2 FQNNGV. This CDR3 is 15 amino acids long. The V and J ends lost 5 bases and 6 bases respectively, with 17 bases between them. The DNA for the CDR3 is TGTGCCAGCAGCCTGATAGGAGGGATCGGTCAGCCCCAGCATTTT. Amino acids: CASSLIGGIGQPQHF.

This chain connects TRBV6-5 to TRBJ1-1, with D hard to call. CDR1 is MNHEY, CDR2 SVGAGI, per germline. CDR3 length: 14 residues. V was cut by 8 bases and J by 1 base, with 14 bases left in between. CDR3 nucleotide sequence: TGTGCCAGCCTAAAATCCAAAACGAACACTGAAGCTTTCTTT. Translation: CASLKSKTNTEAFF.

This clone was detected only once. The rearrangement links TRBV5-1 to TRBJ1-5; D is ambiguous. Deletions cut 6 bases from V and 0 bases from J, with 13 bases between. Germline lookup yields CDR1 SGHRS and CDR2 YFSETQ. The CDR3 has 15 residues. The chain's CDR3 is CASKSEPYSNQPQHF. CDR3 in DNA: TGCGCCAGCAAGTCAGAACCTTATAGCAATCAGCCCCAGCATTTT.

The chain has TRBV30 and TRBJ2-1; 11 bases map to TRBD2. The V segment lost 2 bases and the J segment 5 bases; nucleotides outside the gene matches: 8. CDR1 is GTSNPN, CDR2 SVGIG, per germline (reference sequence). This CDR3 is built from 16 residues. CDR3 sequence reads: CAWSSPLAGADNEQFF. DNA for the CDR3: TGTGCCTGGAGTTCTCCACTAGCGGGAGCGGACAATGAGCAGTTCTTC.

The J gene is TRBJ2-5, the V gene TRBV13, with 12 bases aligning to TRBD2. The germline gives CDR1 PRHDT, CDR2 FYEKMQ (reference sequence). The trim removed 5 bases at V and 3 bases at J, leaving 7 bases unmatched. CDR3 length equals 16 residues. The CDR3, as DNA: TGTGCCAGCAGCACCCGACTAGCGGGGGTGGAAGAGACCCAGTACTTC. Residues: CASSTRLAGVEETQYF.

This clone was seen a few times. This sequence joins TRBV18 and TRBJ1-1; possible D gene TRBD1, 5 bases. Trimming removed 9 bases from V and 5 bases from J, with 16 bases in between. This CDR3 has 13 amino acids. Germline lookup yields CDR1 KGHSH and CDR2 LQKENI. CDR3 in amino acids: CASKQQDETEAFF. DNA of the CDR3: TGTGCCAGTAAGCAACAGGATGAAACTGAAGCTTTCTTT.

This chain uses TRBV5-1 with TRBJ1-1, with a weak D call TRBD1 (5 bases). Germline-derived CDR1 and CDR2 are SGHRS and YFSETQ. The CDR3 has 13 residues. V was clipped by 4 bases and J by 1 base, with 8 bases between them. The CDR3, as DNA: TGCGCCAGCAGCGTCGGACAGAACACTGAAGCTTTCTTT. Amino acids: CASSVGQNTEAFF.

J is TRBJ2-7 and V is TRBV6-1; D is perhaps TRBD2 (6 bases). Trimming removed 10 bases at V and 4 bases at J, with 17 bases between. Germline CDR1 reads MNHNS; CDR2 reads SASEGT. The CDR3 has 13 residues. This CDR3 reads CATMDYFRYEQYF. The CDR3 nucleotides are TGTGCCACGATGGACTATTTTAGATACGAGCAGTACTTC.

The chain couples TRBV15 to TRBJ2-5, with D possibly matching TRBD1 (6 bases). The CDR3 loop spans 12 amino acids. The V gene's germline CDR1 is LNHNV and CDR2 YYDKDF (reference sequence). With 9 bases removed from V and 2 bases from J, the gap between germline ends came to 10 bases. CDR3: CATSDRQETQYF. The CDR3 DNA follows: TGTGCCACTTCGGACAGACAAGAGACCCAGTACTTC.